This is a list of T cell receptor beta chains from one sample in a study of molecular identifiers for immune sequencing clone quantification. TCRdb recomputed calls from the PCR reads with MiXCR, one row per CDR3 protein. The data contain tens of thousands of distinct CDR3 sequences, over 15% of them singletons. Material: naive CD8+ T cells from blood, with Jurkat cell RNA spiked in. The source of these receptors is a human donor in good health. Some libraries in this study had Jurkat cell RNA spiked in. Both conserved end residues are part of each CDR3. D genes are given only for firm matches. Rows may omit the clone size; those that give it use once, few, many or a size class.

D,size,J,V,CDR3,DNA
.,many,TRBJ2-2,TRBV24-1,CATSDDTRAANTGELFF,TGTGCCACCAGTGATGACACGAGGGCAGCGAACACCGGGGAGCTGTTTTTT
.,many,TRBJ1-1,TRBV4-3,CASSTASLNTEAFF,TGCGCCAGCAGTACCGCGTCTTTAAACACTGAAGCTTTCTTT
.,many,TRBJ1-1,TRBV6-2/TRBV6-3,CASSYSTQDTFF,TGTGCCAGCAGTTACTCGACACAGGATACTTTCTTT
.,many,TRBJ2-5,TRBV6-2/TRBV6-3,CASSPGLRETQYF,TGTGCCAGCAGTCCCGGACTCCGAGAGACCCAGTACTTC
TRBD2,many,TRBJ2-7,TRBV6-5,CASREVAGGDYEQYF,TGTGCCAGCAGAGAGGTAGCGGGAGGAGACTACGAGCAGTACTTC
.,many,TRBJ2-7,TRBV7-9,CASSLGVFGSYEQYF,TGTGCCAGCAGCTTAGGCGTCTTCGGCTCCTACGAGCAGTACTTC
.,many,TRBJ2-2,TRBV7-8,CASRGRGQAWNTGELFF,TGTGCCAGCAGAGGACGAGGTCAGGCATGGAACACCGGGGAGCTGTTTTTT
.,few,TRBJ2-1,TRBV30,CAWSSTGSTNEQFF,TGTGCCTGGAGTTCTACGGGGAGTACCAATGAGCAGTTCTTC
.,many,TRBJ2-2,TRBV7-9,CASSPGTTGELFF,TGTGCCAGCAGCCCAGGGACCACCGGGGAGCTGTTTTTT
TRBD2,many,TRBJ2-3,TRBV5-6,CASSGPGSGGENTDTQYF,TGTGCCAGCAGCGGGCCGGGTAGCGGGGGGGAAAACACAGATACGCAGTATTTT
.,many,TRBJ2-7,TRBV11-2,CASSLDYPTSGHEQYF,TGTGCCAGCAGCTTAGATTATCCCACCAGCGGTCACGAGCAGTACTTC
.,many,TRBJ1-5,TRBV10-3,CAISESVSNQPQHF,TGTGCCATCAGTGAGTCAGTCAGCAATCAGCCCCAGCATTTT
TRBD1,.,TRBJ2-7,TRBV28,CASSRDRAYEQYF,TGTGCCAGCAGTCGGGACAGAGCCTACGAGCAGTACTTC
.,many,TRBJ2-4,TRBV7-2,CASSLGGVRPTQAKNIQYF,TGTGCCAGCAGCTTAGGAGGAGTCAGACCGACTCAAGCCAAAAACATTCAGTACTTC
.,many,TRBJ1-1,TRBV19,CASTNLNTEAFF,TGTGCCAGTACTAACTTGAACACTGAAGCTTTCTTT
.,many,TRBJ2-5,TRBV5-1,CASNSWVGNPQETQYF,TGCGCCAGCAATTCCTGGGTTGGAAATCCACAAGAGACCCAGTACTTC
.,few,TRBJ1-1,TRBV29-1,CGVRLTGNTEAFF,TGCGGCGTAAGACTGACAGGGAACACTGAAGCTTTCTTT
TRBD1,many,TRBJ1-5,TRBV19,CASSISSGQHSNQPQHF,TGTGCCAGTAGTATTTCCTCGGGACAGCATAGCAATCAGCCCCAGCATTTT
TRBD1,.,TRBJ2-1,TRBV7-9,CASSLRTGPTYNEQLF,TGTGCCAGCAGCCTGCGGACAGGGCCAACCTACAATGAGCAGCTCTTC
.,many,TRBJ2-7,TRBV11-1,CASRQDMSYEQYF,TGTGCCAGCAGGCAGGACATGTCCTACGAGCAGTACTTC
TRBD2,many,TRBJ2-1,TRBV28,CASSLWDGHLGLAGPNEQFF,TGTGCCAGCAGTTTATGGGACGGACACCTGGGACTAGCGGGACCCAATGAGCAGTTCTTC
TRBD1,few,TRBJ1-6,TRBV6-1,CASSDRTGTYNSPLHF,TGTGCCAGCAGTGATCGGACAGGAACCTATAATTCACCCCTCCACTTT
TRBD1,.,TRBJ2-7,TRBV7-9,CASSPPFLSRTGAYEQYF,TGTGCCAGCAGCCCCCCATTCCTCTCTCGGACAGGGGCCTACGAGCAGTACTTC
.,few,TRBJ1-5,TRBV27,CASSMGQLFGGNQPQHF,TGTGCCAGCAGTATGGGGCAGCTTTTTGGTGGCAATCAGCCCCAGCATTTT
.,.,TRBJ2-7,TRBV6-6,CASSYSGGQYF,TGTGCCAGCAGTTACTCCGGGGGGCAGTACTTC
.,many,TRBJ1-1,TRBV29-1,CSVVGRGWAEAFF,TGCAGCGTCGTGGGCCGGGGTTGGGCTGAAGCTTTCTTT
TRBD1,few,TRBJ2-3,TRBV5-1,CASSSTGGFGDTQYF,TGCGCCAGCAGCTCGACAGGGGGTTTTGGAGATACGCAGTATTTT
.,many,TRBJ2-2,TRBV6-6,CATTLLGFPNTGELFF,TGTGCCACCACTCTCTTGGGTTTCCCCAACACCGGGGAGCTGTTTTTT
.,many,TRBJ2-1,TRBV19,CASSMAKGFGEQFF,TGTGCCAGTAGTATGGCAAAGGGGTTCGGTGAGCAGTTCTTC
TRBD2,many,TRBJ2-3,TRBV29-1,CSARGGAADTQYF,TGCAGCGCCCGCGGGGGGGCGGCAGATACGCAGTATTTT
TRBD1,medium-sized,TRBJ2-7,TRBV5-3,CASSPGTGGYEQYF,TGTGCCAGCAGTCCGGGGACAGGGGGCTACGAGCAGTACTTC
TRBD2,many,TRBJ2-3,TRBV14,CASSPGLARTDTQYF,TGTGCCAGCAGCCCCGGACTAGCTCGCACAGATACGCAGTATTTT
TRBD1,many,TRBJ1-1,TRBV13,CASSTRDRVLDTEAFF,TGTGCCAGCAGCACCCGGGACAGGGTCTTGGACACTGAAGCTTTCTTT
.,many,TRBJ2-3,TRBV20-1,CSAPATDTQYF,TGCAGTGCTCCGGCCACAGATACGCAGTATTTT
.,many,TRBJ1-1,TRBV7-2,CASSLGRSITEAFF,TGTGCCAGCAGCTTAGGGCGGTCAATCACTGAAGCTTTCTTT
TRBD2,many,TRBJ2-3,TRBV27,CASSLLGGPDTQYF,TGTGCCAGCAGTTTACTGGGAGGGCCAGATACGCAGTATTTT
.,many,TRBJ2-7,TRBV27,CASSLSGFSPYEQYF,TGTGCCAGCAGTTTATCAGGGTTTAGCCCCTACGAGCAGTACTTC
.,many,TRBJ1-2,TRBV7-9,CASSLAMSEVPNGGGYTF,TGTGCCAGCAGCTTGGCTATGTCCGAGGTTCCCAACGGAGGTGGCTACACCTTC
TRBD1,.,TRBJ2-1,TRBV7-3,CASSWGQDNEQFF,TGTGCCAGCAGCTGGGGACAGGACAATGAGCAGTTCTTC
TRBD2,many,TRBJ2-1,TRBV7-9,CASSSGLQGGSGEQFF,TGTGCCAGCAGCTCCGGACTGCAGGGAGGGTCGGGTGAGCAGTTCTTC
.,many,TRBJ1-2,TRBV29-1,CSVDKAYGYTF,TGCAGCGTGGACAAAGCCTATGGCTACACCTTC
.,many,TRBJ1-2,TRBV2,CASVENYGYTF,TGTGCCAGCGTAGAAAACTATGGCTACACCTTC
TRBD1,many,TRBJ2-3,TRBV28,CAIKTGQLTDTQYF,TGTGCCATCAAGACAGGGCAGTTAACAGATACGCAGTATTTT
.,once,TRBJ2-7,TRBV7-9,CASSAPEGYEQYF,TGTGCCAGCAGCGCCCCGGAGGGTTACGAGCAGTACTTC
.,many,TRBJ2-7,TRBV9,CASSVGHSGLYEQYF,TGTGCCAGCAGCGTAGGACATAGCGGCCTTTACGAGCAGTACTTC
TRBD1,many,TRBJ2-1,TRBV2,CASRAGTGALNEQFF,TGTGCCAGCAGGGCCGGGACAGGGGCGCTCAATGAGCAGTTCTTC
TRBD2,many,TRBJ2-3,TRBV5-5,CASSLGMVPWTSGRTADTQYF,TGTGCCAGCAGCTTGGGAATGGTTCCCTGGACTAGCGGGCGAACAGCGGATACGCAGTATTTT
TRBD2,many,TRBJ2-3,TRBV7-2,CASSLEGGGSTDTQYF,TGTGCCAGCAGCTTAGAGGGCGGGGGAAGCACAGATACGCAGTATTTT
TRBD1,many,TRBJ2-3,TRBV20-1,CSAADRQATDTQYF,TGCAGTGCGGCGGACAGGCAGGCCACAGATACGCAGTATTTT
.,many,TRBJ2-2,TRBV5-6,CASSLEEGSTGELFF,TGTGCCAGCAGCTTGGAGGAGGGTAGCACCGGGGAGCTGTTTTTT
.,.,TRBJ2-5,TRBV7-9,CASSIGGGPQYF,TGTGCCAGCAGCATAGGTGGGGGACCCCAGTACTTC
TRBD2,many,TRBJ2-2,TRBV20-1,CSARELAGGPGTGELFF,TGCAGTGCTAGGGAACTAGCGGGAGGGCCCGGCACCGGGGAGCTGTTTTTT
.,many,TRBJ2-7,TRBV6-5,CASGIYEQYF,TGTGCCAGCGGGATCTACGAGCAGTACTTC
TRBD1,many,TRBJ1-1,TRBV20-1,CSGGQGARNEAFF,TGCAGTGGCGGGCAGGGGGCAAGAAATGAAGCTTTCTTT
.,.,TRBJ2-3,TRBV4-1,CASSQEGALVGSDTQYF,TGCGCCAGCAGCCAAGAGGGAGCTCTAGTTGGATCAGATACGCAGTATTTT
.,many,TRBJ1-2,TRBV4-1,CASSQTPGREGPYGYTF,TGCGCCAGCAGCCAGACCCCAGGGCGTGAGGGTCCATATGGCTACACCTTC
.,once,TRBJ2-3,TRBV9,CASSPGIDTQYF,TGTGCCAGCAGCCCCGGCATAGATACGCAGTATTTT